Following are 3 T cell receptor beta chains from one sample sequenced in a study of cytomegalovirus exposure and HLA in healthy donors. In the PCR, 60 Vbeta and 13 Jbeta primers were used. Sequenced by immunoSEQ multiplex PCR; TCRdb stores in-frame clones only, minus some. The sample consists of 120,000 to 150,000 clones, 78% of them appearing once. Sequenced input: PBMCs. The receptors shown here come from a man aged 35-49 years in good health and CMV-seropositive.

The genes are TRBV2 and TRBJ1-4; D not certain. The CDR3 totals 14 residues. V gave up 4 bases and J gave up 4 bases, with 10 bases separating them. CDR1 and CDR2 from the germline V gene are SNHLY and FYNNEI. The DNA for the CDR3 is TGTGCCAGCAGTGGGTGGCGGCGTAATGAAAAACTGTTTTTT. Translation gives CASSGWRRNEKLFF. The variable domain in full, completed from reference TRBV2 and TRBJ1-4, reads EPEVTQTPSHQVTQMGQEVILRCVPISNHLYFYWYRQILGQKVEFLVSFYNNEISEKSEIFDDQFSVERPDGSNFTLKIRSTKLEDSAMYFCASSGWRRNEKLFFGSGTQLSVL.

CDR3 DNA: TGTGCCAGCTCACCAACTTACGACTCTGGAAACACCATATATTTT. Its protein product is CASSPTYDSGNTIYF. The chain has TRBV18 and TRBJ1-3; no firm D call. This CDR3 region has 15 residues. Trimming left V 2 bases short and J 0 bases short, with 8 bases between. Per the germline V gene, CDR1 is KGHSH and CDR2 is LQKENI.

V gene TRBV6-5 combines with J gene TRBJ2-7, with D maybe TRBD1 (6 bases). V gave up 5 bases and J gave up 3 bases, with 14 bases separating them. This CDR3 is 14 amino acids long. Germline lookup yields CDR1 MNHEY and CDR2 SVGAGI. CDR3 nucleotides: TGTGCCAGCAGTGTGGCCAGGGGCGTCTACGAGCAGTACTTC. Encoded protein: CASSVARGVYEQYF.